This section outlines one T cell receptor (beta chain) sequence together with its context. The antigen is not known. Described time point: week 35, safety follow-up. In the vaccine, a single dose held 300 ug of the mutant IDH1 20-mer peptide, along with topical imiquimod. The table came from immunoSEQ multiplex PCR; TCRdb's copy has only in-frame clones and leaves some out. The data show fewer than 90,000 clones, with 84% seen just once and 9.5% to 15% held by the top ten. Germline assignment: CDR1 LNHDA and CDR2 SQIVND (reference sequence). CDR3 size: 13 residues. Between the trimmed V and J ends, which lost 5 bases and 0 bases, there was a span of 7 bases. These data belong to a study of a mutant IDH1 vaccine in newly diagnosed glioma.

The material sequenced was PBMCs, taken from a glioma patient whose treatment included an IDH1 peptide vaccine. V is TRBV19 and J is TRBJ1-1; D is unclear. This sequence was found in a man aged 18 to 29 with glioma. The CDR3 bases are TGTGCCAGTAGTCCGTATATGAACACTGAAGCTTTCTTT. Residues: CASSPYMNTEAFF. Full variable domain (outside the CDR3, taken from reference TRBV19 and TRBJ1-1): DGGITQSPKYLFRKEGQNVTLSCEQNLNHDAMYWYRQDPGQGLRLIYYSQIVNDFQKGDIAEGYSVSREKKESFPLTVTSAQKNPTAFYLCASSPYMNTEAFFGQGTRLTVV.